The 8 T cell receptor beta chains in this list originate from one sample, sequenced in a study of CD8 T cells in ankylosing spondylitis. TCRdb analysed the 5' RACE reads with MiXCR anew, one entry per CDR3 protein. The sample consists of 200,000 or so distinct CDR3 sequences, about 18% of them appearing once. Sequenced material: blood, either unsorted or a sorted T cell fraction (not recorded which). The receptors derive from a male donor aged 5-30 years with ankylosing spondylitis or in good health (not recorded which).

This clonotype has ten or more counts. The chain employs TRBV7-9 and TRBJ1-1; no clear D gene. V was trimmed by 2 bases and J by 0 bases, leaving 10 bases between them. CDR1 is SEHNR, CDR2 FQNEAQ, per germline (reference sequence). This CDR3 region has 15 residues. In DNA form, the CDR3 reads TGTGCCAGCAGCTTAAAGAGTGCGTTGAACACTGAAGCTTTCTTT. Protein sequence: CASSLKSALNTEAFF.

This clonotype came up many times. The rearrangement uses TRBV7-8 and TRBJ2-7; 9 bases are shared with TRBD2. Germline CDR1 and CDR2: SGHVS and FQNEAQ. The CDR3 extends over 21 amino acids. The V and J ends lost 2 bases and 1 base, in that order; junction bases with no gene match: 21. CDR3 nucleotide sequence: TGTGCCAGCAGCTTATGGTCTCGTTGGCTAGCGGGACCCAGGGAGTCCTACGAGCAGTACTTC. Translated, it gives CASSLWSRWLAGPRESYEQYF. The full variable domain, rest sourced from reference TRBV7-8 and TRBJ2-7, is GAGVSQSPRYKVAKRGQDVALRCDPISGHVSLFWYQQALGQGPEFLTYFQNEAQLDKSGLPSDRFFAERPEGSVSTLKIQRTQQEDSAVYLCASSLWSRWLAGPRESYEQYFGPGTRLTVT.

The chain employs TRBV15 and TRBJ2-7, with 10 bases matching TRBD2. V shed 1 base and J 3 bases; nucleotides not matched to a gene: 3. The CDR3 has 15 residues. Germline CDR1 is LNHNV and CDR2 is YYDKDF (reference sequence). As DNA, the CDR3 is TGTGCCACCAGCAGAGCGGGACTAGCGAACTACGAGCAGTACTTC. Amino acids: CATSRAGLANYEQYF.

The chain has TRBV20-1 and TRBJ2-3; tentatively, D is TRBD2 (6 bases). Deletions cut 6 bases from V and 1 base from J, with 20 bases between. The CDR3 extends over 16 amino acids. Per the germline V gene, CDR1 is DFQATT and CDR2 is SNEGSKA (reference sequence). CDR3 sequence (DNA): TGCAGTGCCCCTCGAGCGTTGGGGGGAGGCACAGATACGCAGTATTTT. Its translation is CSAPRALGGGTDTQYF.

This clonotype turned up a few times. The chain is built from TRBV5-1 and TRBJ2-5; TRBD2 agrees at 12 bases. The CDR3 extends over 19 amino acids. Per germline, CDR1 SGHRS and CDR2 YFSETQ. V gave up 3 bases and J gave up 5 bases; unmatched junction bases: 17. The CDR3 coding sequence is TGCGCCAGCAGCTCGGGACTAGCGGGCCACTCGCGGGCTGCGGAGACCCAGTACTTC. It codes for CASSSGLAGHSRAAETQYF.

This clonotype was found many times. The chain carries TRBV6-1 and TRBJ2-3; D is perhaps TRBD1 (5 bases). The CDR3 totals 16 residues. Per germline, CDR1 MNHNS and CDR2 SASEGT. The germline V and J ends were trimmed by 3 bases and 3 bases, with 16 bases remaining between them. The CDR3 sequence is CASSEGSSGITDTQYF. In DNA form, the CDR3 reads TGTGCCAGCAGTGAGGGCAGCTCAGGGATTACAGATACGCAGTATTTT.

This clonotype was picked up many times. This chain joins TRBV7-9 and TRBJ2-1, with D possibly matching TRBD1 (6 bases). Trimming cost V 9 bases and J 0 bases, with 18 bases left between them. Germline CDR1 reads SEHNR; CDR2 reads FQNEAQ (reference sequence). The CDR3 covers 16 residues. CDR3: CASEGGKGVSYNEQFF. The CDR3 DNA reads TGTGCCAGTGAGGGCGGCAAGGGGGTCTCCTACAATGAGCAGTTCTTC.

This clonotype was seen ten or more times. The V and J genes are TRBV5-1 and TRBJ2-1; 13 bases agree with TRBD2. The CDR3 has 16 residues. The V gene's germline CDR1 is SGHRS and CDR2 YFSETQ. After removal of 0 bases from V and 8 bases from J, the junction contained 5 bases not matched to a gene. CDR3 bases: TGCGCCAGCAGCTTGGAACTAGCGGGAGGGTTGGATGAGCAGTTCTTC. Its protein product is CASSLELAGGLDEQFF.